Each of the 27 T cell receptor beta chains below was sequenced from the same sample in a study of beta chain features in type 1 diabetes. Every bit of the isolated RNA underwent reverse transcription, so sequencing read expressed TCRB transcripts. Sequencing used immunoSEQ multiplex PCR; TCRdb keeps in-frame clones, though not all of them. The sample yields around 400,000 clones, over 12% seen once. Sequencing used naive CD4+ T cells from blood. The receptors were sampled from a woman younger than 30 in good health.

The DNA of the CDR3 is TGTGCCAGCAAACAGGAGGGGCATAGAGGTGAAAAACTGTTTTTT. This sequence encodes CASKQEGHRGEKLFF. This chain uses TRBV2 with TRBJ1-4, with D perhaps matching TRBD1 (5 bases). The CDR3 totals 15 residues. Trimming took off 7 bases at V and 7 bases at J, with 19 bases between the two ends. Germline CDR1 reads SNHLY; CDR2 reads FYNNEI.

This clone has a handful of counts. CDR3 in DNA: TGTGCCTGGTCCTCGAGTAATCAGCCCCAGCATTTT. Protein sequence: CAWSSSNQPQHF. The chain joins TRBV30 to TRBJ1-5; D is ambiguous. The V gene's germline CDR1 is GTSNPN and CDR2 SVGIG (reference sequence). V was shortened by 5 bases and J by 4 bases, with 9 bases between the two germline ends. The length of the CDR3 is 12 residues.

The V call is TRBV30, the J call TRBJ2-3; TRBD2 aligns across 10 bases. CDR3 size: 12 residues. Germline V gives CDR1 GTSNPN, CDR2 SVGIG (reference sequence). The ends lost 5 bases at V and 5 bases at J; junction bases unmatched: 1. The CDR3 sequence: CAWGLAVDTQYF. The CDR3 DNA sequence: TGTGCCTGGGGACTAGCGGTAGATACGCAGTATTTT.

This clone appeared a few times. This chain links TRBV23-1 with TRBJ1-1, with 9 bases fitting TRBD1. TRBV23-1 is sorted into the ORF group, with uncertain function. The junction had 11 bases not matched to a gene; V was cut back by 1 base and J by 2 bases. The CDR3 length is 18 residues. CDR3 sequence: CASSQWQDRGSANTEAFF. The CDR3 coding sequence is TGCGCCAGCAGTCAATGGCAGGACAGGGGATCGGCCAACACTGAAGCTTTCTTT.

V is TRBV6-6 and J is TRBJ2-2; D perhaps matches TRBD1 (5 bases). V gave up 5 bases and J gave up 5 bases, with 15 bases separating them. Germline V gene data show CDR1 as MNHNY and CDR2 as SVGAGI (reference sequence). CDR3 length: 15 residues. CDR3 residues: CASSKDTPWTGELFF. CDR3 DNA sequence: TGTGCCAGCAGTAAGGACACCCCGTGGACCGGGGAGCTGTTTTTT.

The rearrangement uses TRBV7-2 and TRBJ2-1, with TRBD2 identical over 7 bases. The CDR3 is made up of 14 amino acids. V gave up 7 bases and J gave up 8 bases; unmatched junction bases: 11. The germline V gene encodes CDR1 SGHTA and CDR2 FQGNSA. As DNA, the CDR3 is TGTGCCAGCACCCCCTGGACTAGAACATATGAGCAGTTCTTC. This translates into CASTPWTRTYEQFF.

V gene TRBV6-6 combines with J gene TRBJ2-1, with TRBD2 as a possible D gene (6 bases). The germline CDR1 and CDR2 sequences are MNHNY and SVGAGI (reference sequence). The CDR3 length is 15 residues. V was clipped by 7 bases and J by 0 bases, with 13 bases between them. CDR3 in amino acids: CASTLADSSYNEQFF. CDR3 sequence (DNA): TGTGCCAGCACCTTAGCGGATAGCTCCTACAATGAGCAGTTCTTC.

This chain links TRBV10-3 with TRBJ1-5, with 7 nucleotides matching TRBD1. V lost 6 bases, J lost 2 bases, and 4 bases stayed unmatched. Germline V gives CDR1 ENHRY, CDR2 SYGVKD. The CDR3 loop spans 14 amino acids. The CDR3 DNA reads TGTGCCATCAGATCTGGACAGGGCAATCAGCCCCAGCATTTT. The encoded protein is CAIRSGQGNQPQHF.

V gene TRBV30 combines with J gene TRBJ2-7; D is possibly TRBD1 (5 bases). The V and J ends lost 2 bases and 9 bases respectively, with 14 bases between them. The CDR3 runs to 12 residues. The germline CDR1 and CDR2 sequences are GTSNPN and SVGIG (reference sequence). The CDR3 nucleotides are TGTGCCTGGAGTCCACCTACAAGGGGGCAGTACTTC. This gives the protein CAWSPPTRGQYF.

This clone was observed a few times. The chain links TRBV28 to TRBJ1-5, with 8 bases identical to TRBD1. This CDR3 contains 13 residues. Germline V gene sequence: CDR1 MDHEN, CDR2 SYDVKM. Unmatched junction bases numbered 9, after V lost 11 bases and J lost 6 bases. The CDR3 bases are TGTGCCGGCGGAACAGGGGGTGTTCAGCCCCAGCATTTT. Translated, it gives CAGGTGGVQPQHF.

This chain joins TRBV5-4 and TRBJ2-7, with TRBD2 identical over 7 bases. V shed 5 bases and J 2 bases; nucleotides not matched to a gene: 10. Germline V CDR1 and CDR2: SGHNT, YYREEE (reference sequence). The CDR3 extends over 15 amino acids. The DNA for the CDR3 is TGTGCCAGCAGTCCTAGCGGTACTAGACCCTACGAGCAGTACTTC. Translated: CASSPSGTRPYEQYF.

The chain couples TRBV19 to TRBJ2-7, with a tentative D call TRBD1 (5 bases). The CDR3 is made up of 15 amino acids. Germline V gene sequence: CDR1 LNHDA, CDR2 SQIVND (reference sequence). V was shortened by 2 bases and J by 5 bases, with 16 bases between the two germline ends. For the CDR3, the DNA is TGTGCCAGTAGTATACAGGGCAGCAGCTTGCACGAGCAGTACTTC. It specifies CASSIQGSSLHEQYF.

The CDR3 DNA is TGTGCCAGCAGCTTAGCCAAGGGAGAGACCTCGGAAGAGCAGTACTTC. Translated: CASSLAKGETSEEQYF. This chain joins TRBV7-8 and TRBJ2-7, with a possible D match to TRBD2 (5 bases). This CDR3 contains 16 residues. Germline CDR1 is SGHVS and CDR2 is FQNEAQ. V was trimmed by 0 bases and J by 7 bases, leaving 19 bases between them.

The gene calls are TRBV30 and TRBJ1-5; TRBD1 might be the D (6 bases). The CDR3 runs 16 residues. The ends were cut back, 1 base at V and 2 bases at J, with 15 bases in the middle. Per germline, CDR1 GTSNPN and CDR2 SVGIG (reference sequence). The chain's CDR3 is CAWSALRGRGNQPQHF. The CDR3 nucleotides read TGTGCCTGGAGTGCCCTCAGGGGTAGGGGCAATCAGCCCCAGCATTTT.

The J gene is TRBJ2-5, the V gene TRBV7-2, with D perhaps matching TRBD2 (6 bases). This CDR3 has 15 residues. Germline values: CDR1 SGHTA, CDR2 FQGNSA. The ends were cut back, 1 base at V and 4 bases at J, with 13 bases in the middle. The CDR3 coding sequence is TGTGCCAGCAGCTTAGTCGGACTGGGGGGAGAGACCCAGTACTTC. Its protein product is CASSLVGLGGETQYF.

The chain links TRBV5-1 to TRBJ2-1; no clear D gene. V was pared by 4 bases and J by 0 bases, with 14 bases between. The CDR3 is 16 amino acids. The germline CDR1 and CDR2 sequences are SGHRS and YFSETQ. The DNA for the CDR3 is TGCGCCAGCAGCCTCTCGACTTCGCTCTCCTACAATGAGCAGTTCTTC. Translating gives CASSLSTSLSYNEQFF.

The CDR3 region has the DNA TGTGCCAGCAGCGTAGGTTTCCGGGAGAGGGGTGAGCAGTTCTTC. As protein: CASSVGFRERGEQFF. The V gene is TRBV9, the J gene TRBJ2-1; TRBD2 is a possible D gene (6 bases). The CDR3 is 15 amino acids. The germline V and J ends were trimmed by 0 bases and 9 bases, with 16 bases remaining between them. CDR1 SGDLS and CDR2 YYNGEE come from the germline V gene.

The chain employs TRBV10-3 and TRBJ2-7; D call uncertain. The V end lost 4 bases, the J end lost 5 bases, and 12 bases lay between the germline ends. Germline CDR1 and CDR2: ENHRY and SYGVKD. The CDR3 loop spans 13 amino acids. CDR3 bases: TGTGCCATCAGTGCGTGGCCCATGGACGAGCAGTACTTC. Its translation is CAISAWPMDEQYF.

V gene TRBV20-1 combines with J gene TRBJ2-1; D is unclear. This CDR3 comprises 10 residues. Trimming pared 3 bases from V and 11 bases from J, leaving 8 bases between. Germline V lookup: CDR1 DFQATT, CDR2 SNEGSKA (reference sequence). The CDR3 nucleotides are TGCAGTGCTAGTTTGGCAAAGCAGTTCTTC. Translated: CSASLAKQFF.

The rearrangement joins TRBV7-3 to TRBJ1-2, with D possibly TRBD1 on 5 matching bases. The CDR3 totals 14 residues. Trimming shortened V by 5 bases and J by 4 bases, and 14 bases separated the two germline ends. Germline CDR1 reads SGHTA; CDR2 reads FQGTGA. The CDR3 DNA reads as TGTGCCAGCAGCGTTACGGGGGAAGGCTATGGCTACACCTTC. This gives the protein CASSVTGEGYGYTF.

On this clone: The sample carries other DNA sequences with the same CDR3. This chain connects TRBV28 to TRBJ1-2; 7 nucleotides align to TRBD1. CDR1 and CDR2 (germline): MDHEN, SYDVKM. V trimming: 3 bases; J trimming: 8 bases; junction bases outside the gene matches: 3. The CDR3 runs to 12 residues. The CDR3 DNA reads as TGTGCCAGCAGTTTGAACAGGGGAGGCTACACCTTC. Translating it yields CASSLNRGGYTF.

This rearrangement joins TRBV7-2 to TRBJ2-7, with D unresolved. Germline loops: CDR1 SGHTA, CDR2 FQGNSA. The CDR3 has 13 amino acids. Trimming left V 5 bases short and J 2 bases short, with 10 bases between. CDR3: CASSEQGAYEQYF. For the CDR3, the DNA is TGTGCCAGCAGCGAACAAGGAGCCTACGAGCAGTACTTC.

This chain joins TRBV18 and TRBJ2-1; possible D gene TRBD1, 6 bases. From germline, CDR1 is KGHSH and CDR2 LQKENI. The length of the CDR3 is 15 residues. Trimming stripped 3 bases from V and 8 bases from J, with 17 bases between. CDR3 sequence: CASSPIGGSIDEQFF. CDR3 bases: TGTGCCAGCTCACCGATTGGGGGCAGTATAGATGAGCAGTTCTTC.

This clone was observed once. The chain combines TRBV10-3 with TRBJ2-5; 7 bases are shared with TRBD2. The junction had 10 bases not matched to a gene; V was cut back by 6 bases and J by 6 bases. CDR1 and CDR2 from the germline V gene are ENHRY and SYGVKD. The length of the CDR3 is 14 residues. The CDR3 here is CAIRGVGGGKTQYF. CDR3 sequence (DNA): TGTGCCATCAGGGGTGTCGGGGGAGGGAAGACCCAGTACTTC.

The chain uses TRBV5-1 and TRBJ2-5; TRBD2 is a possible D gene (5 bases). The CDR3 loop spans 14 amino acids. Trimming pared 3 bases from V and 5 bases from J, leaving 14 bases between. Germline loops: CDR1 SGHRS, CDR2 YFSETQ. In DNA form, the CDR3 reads TGCGCCAGCAGCTCGAGTCCGGGGTGGGAGACCCAGTACTTC. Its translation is CASSSSPGWETQYF. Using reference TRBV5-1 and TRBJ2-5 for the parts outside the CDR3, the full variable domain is KAGVTQTPRYLIKTRGQQVTLSCSPISGHRSVSWYQQTPGQGLQFLFEYFSETQRNKGNFPGRFSGRQFSNSRSEMNVSTLELGDSALYLCASSSSPGWETQYFGPGTRLLVL.

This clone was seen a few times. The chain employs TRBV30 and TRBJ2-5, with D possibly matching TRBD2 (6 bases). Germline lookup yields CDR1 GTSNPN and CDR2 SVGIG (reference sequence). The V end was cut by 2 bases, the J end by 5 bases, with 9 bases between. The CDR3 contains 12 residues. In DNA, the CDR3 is TGTGCCTGGAGTCTTCGGGGGGAGACCCAGTACTTC. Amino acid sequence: CAWSLRGETQYF.

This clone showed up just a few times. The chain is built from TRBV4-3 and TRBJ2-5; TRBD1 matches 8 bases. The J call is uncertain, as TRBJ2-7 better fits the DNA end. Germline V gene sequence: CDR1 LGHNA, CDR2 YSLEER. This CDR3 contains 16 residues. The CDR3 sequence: CASSQTAGTGSYEQYF. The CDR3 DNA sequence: TGCGCCAGCAGCCAAACCGCCGGGACAGGATCCTACGAGCAGTACTTC.